This T cell receptor (beta chain) was profiled in a study of OX40 agonist ivuxolimab in advanced cancers. Study-wide context: Each dose-escalation patient presented with hepatocellular carcinoma, melanoma, renal cell or head and neck cancer. Participants could have had prior anti-PD-1, anti-PD-L1 or anti-CTLA-4 therapy, and 40% had some. In three patients, partial responses were observed, one with hepatocellular carcinoma and two with cutaneous melanoma.

Overall study results and limits: Researchers report that CD8+ T cells had, on average, more expanded clones than CD4+.

A few counts support this clone. Its cognate antigen is unknown. Method: immunoSEQ multiplex PCR; TCRdb's copy keeps in-frame clones and lacks some. The table records 40,000 to 50,000 clones, 65% to 90% of them present only once. The germline V gene encodes CDR1 MNHNS and CDR2 SASEGT. Trimming took 7 bases from V and 4 from J, leaving 18 bases between them. The CDR3 covers 15 residues. This specimen was CD4+ or CD8+ T cells sorted from blood, taken in a trial of the OX40 agonist ivuxolimab. V usage is TRBV6-1 and J usage is TRBJ2-3, with D unresolved. This TCR came from an adult with an advanced solid tumor such as melanoma, head and neck, liver or kidney cancer. CDR3 coding DNA: TGTGCCAGCACCAGCCGACATGGGGTTCCAGATACGCAGTATTTT. Its translation is CASTSRHGVPDTQYF.